One TCR beta chain is described in this entry. This sample was included in a study of T-cell reconstitution after alpha-beta-depleted transplantation in children. TCRbeta library preparation incorporated unique molecular identifiers. MiXCR was run by TCRdb on the PCR reads, yielding one entry per CDR3 protein. Seen here are about 240,000 distinct CDR3 sequences, 12% observed once, and the top ten hold over 2.5%. Trimming took off 2 bases at V and 5 bases at J, with 12 bases between the two ends. CDR3 size: 15 residues. From germline, CDR1 is MDHEN and CDR2 SYDVKM. The sample was PBMCs from the stem cell graft donor, taken from the stem cell graft. The chain couples TRBV28 to TRBJ2-2; either TRBD1 or TRBD2 may fit D (5 bases each). This clonotype was sampled from a human donor who donated a stem cell graft to a child with acute lymphoblastic leukemia. CDR3 nucleotide sequence: TGTGCCAGCAGTTTAAGGTCTGAGGGGACCGGGGAGCTGTTTTTT. Its translation is CASSLRSEGTGELFF. Variable domain in full (rest from reference TRBV28 and TRBJ2-2): DVKVTQSSRYLVKRTGEKVFLECVQDMDHENMFWYRQDPGLGLRLIYFSYDVKMKEKGDIPEGYSVSREKKERFSLILESASTNQTSMYLCASSLRSEGTGELFFGEGSRLTVL.